This entry lists 14 T cell receptor beta chains sequenced from one sample in a study of T cells in Graves' hyperthyroidism and ophthalmopathy. From RNA transcripts, TCR beta CDR3 regions were amplified. First-round RT-PCR targeting the TCR CDR3 was performed with the HTBI primer set. TCRdb re-derived calls from the multiplex PCR reads in MiXCR, one entry per CDR3 protein. The table lists roughly 200,000 distinct CDR3 sequences, about a sixth of them singletons. Sequencing used blood. The source of these receptors is a middle-aged man with Graves' hyperthyroidism.

This clonotype was seen ten or more times. The J gene is TRBJ1-2, the V gene TRBV2; TRBD1 is a possible D gene (5 bases). In germline, CDR1 is SNHLY, CDR2 FYNNEI. V was pared by 7 bases and J by 5 bases, with 11 bases between. The CDR3 contains 12 residues. Written as DNA, the CDR3 is TGTGCCAGCACCCGGACAATTTATGGCTACACCTTC. Translating gives CASTRTIYGYTF.

The J gene is TRBJ2-5, the V gene TRBV20-1; tentative D call: TRBD1 (5 bases). The CDR3 spans 13 residues. Trimming took off 6 bases at V and 5 bases at J, with 16 bases between the two ends. CDR1 DFQATT and CDR2 SNEGSKA come from the germline V gene (reference sequence). The CDR3 spells CSALQEFRETQYF. In nucleotides, the CDR3 is TGCAGTGCCCTACAGGAATTTCGGGAGACCCAGTACTTC.

This clonotype was counted at least ten times. The CDR3 DNA reads TGTGCCACCCAAGGGGAAATGGGGACAGGGTCTCAAGAGACCCAGTACTTC. It yields the protein CATQGEMGTGSQETQYF. V and J are TRBV10-3 and TRBJ2-5, with 9 positions matching TRBD1. Germline lookup yields CDR1 ENHRY and CDR2 SYGVKD. This CDR3 region has 17 residues. V gave up 10 bases and J gave up 2 bases; unmatched junction bases: 17.

Many counts were recorded for this clonotype. The J gene is TRBJ1-1, the V gene TRBV6-2 or TRBV6-3, with D unresolved. CDR3 length: 15 amino acids. Trimming left V 6 bases short and J 4 bases short, with 18 bases between. Germline V CDR1 and CDR2: MNHEY, SVGEGT. The CDR3 DNA reads TGTGCCAGCAGCCCCCTTCCAGGCCGTCGCACTGAAGCTTTCTTT. It translates to CASSPLPGRRTEAFF.

The table lists this clonotype with many counts. The chain is built from TRBV28 and TRBJ1-2; 9 positions match TRBD1. V gave up 3 bases and J gave up 3 bases; unmatched junction bases: 5. CDR3 length: 15 residues. CDR1 is MDHEN and CDR2 is SYDVKM in the germline V gene. This CDR3 reads CASSFGTGRYYGYTF. The CDR3 nucleotides read TGTGCCAGCAGTTTCGGGACAGGGAGGTACTATGGCTACACCTTC.

The sample holds many counts of this clonotype. This chain connects TRBV20-1 to TRBJ2-7; 7 positions agree with TRBD1. Losses at the gene ends were 5 bases for V and 5 bases for J; bases not matched to a gene: 3. The germline V gene encodes CDR1 DFQATT and CDR2 SNEGSKA (reference sequence). This CDR3 has 11 residues. The CDR3 nucleotides are TGCAGTGCTGTACAGGGGAACGAGCAGTACTTC. Encoded protein: CSAVQGNEQYF.

Ten or more counts support this clonotype. The rearrangement uses TRBV28 and TRBJ2-3; 7 bases are a match to TRBD1. CDR3 length equals 12 residues. CDR1 is MDHEN and CDR2 is SYDVKM in the germline V gene. The ends lost 8 bases at V and 4 bases at J; junction bases unmatched: 3. This CDR3 is CASWQGADTQYF. For the CDR3, the DNA is TGTGCCAGCTGGCAGGGGGCAGATACGCAGTATTTT.

This clonotype was observed at least ten times. In nucleotides, the CDR3 is TGTGCCACCAGAATGAACGTAAATGTTGGGGAGCTGTTTTTT. Translated: CATRMNVNVGELFF. The chain recombines TRBV6-1 with TRBJ2-2; D is undetermined. V was trimmed by 10 bases and J by 8 bases, leaving 20 bases between them. Germline V lookup: CDR1 MNHNS, CDR2 SASEGT. This CDR3 region has 14 residues.

This clonotype was counted a few times. This chain links TRBV14 with TRBJ2-7; 7 bases align to TRBD2. Trimming at V came to 4 bases and at J to 0 bases, leaving 3 bases not matched to a gene. The CDR3 covers 14 residues. Germline CDR1 and CDR2: SGHDN and FVKESK. The CDR3 loop reads CASSPLADSYEQYF. The CDR3 nucleotides are TGTGCCAGCAGCCCGCTAGCGGACTCCTACGAGCAGTACTTC.

This clonotype came up once. This may come from a read error, since a much larger clone is one base off. The V and J genes are TRBV28 and TRBJ2-2; 14 bases map to TRBD2. This CDR3 has 20 amino acids. V dropped 4 bases and J dropped 2; count of bases not matched to a gene: 12. Germline V gene data show CDR1 as MDHEN and CDR2 as SYDVKM. The CDR3 sequence: CASSSGPGLAGDLNTGELFF. CDR3 sequence (DNA): TGTGCCAGCAGTTCAGGTCCGGGACTAGCGGGAGATTTAAACACCGGGGAGCTGTTTTTT.

This clonotype has a count of ten or more. The chain uses TRBV7-9 and TRBJ1-1; weak D call: TRBD1 (6 bases). From germline, CDR1 is SEHNR and CDR2 FQNEAQ (reference sequence). This CDR3 comprises 13 residues. Trimming stripped 8 bases from V and 3 bases from J, with 13 bases between. CDR3 in amino acids: CASEEKGDTEAFF. For the CDR3, the DNA is TGTGCCAGCGAAGAAAAGGGGGACACTGAAGCTTTCTTT.

This clonotype came up many times. The chain combines TRBV12-3 or TRBV12-4 with TRBJ2-3; tentative D call: TRBD2 (7 bases). This CDR3 comprises 13 residues. V was pared by 6 bases and J by 9 bases, with 16 bases between. CDR3 nucleotides: TGTGCCAGCAGCACAGAAGGGGGGGCGACGCAGTATTTT. This sequence encodes CASSTEGGATQYF.

The CDR3 DNA reads TGTGCCAGCAGACACAAAAATCCCCCTAACGAGCAGTTCTTC. The encoded protein is CASRHKNPPNEQFF. This rearrangement joins TRBV6-1 to TRBJ2-1; no clear D. The CDR3 covers 14 residues. The V gene lost 6 bases and the J gene lost 10 bases, with 19 bases spanning the gap. From germline, CDR1 is MNHNS and CDR2 SASEGT.

This clonotype was picked up a small number of times. The chain couples TRBV5-4 to TRBJ2-3; 9 bases align to TRBD2. V was clipped by 0 bases and J by 10 bases; unmatched bases: 6. Germline-derived CDR1 and CDR2 are SGHNT and YYREEE (reference sequence). The length of the CDR3 is 14 residues. The CDR3, as DNA: TGTGCCAGCAGCTTGGAAGCGGGGGGTCTTCCGCAGTATTTT. This encodes CASSLEAGGLPQYF.